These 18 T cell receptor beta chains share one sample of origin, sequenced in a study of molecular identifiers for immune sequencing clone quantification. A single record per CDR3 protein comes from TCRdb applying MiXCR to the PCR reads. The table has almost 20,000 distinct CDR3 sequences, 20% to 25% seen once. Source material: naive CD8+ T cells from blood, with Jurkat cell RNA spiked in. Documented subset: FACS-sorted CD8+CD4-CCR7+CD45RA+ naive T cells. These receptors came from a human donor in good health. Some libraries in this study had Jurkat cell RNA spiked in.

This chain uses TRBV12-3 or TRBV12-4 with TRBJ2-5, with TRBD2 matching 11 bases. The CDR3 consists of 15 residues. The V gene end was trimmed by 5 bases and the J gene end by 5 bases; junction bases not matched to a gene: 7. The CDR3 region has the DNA TGTGCCAGCAGTCCTAGTAGCGGGAGGGGTGAGACCCAGTACTTC. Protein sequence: CASSPSSGRGETQYF.

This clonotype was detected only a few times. The CDR3 nucleotides are TGTGCCAGCAGCTCCAGCGGGAGTACTACAGATACGCAGTATTTT. This translates into CASSSSGSTTDTQYF. The V and J genes are TRBV6-2 or TRBV6-3 and TRBJ2-3, with TRBD2 matching 8 bases. From germline, CDR1 is MNHEY and CDR2 SVGEGT. CDR3 length equals 15 residues. V shed 6 bases and J 3 bases; nucleotides not matched to a gene: 8.

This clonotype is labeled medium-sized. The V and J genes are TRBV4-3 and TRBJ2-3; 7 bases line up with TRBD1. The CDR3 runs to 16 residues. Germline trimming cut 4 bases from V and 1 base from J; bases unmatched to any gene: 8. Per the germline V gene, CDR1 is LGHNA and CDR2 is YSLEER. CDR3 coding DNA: TGCGCCAGCAGCCCTAGGGGGCGCCTACGCACAGATACGCAGTATTTT. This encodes CASSPRGRLRTDTQYF.

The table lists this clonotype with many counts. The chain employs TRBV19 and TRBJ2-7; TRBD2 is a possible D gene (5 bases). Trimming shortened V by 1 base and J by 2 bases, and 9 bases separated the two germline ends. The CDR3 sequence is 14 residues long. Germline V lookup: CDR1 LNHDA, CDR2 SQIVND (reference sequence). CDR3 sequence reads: CASSIGDGAYEQYF. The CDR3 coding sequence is TGTGCCAGTAGTATAGGCGACGGGGCCTACGAGCAGTACTTC.

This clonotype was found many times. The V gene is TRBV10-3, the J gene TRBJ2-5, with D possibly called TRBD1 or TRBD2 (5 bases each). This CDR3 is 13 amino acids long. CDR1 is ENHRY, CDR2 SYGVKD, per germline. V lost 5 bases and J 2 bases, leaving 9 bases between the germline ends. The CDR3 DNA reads TGTGCCATCAGTCCGGGACCTCAAGAGACCCAGTACTTC. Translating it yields CAISPGPQETQYF.

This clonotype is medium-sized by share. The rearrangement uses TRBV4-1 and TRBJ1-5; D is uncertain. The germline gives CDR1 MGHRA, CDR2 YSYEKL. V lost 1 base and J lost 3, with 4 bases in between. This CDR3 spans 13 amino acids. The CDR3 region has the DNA TGCGCCAGCAGCCAAGTAATCAATCAGCCCCAGCATTTT. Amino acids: CASSQVINQPQHF.

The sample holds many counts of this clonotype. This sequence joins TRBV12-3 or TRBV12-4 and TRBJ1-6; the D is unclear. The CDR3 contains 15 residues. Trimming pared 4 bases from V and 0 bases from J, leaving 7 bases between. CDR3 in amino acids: CASSYGGSYNSPLHF. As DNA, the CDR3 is TGTGCCAGCAGTTATGGCGGCTCCTATAATTCACCCCTCCACTTT.

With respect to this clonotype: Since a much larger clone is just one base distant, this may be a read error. The CDR3 coding sequence is TGTGCCAGCAGTAGGGACTACGAGCAGTACTTC. Translated, it gives CASSRDYEQYF. The V call is TRBV28, the J call TRBJ2-7, with no clear D. Per the germline V gene, CDR1 is MDHEN and CDR2 is SYDVKM. With 5 bases removed from V and 3 bases from J, the gap between germline ends came to 5 bases. The CDR3 has 11 amino acids.

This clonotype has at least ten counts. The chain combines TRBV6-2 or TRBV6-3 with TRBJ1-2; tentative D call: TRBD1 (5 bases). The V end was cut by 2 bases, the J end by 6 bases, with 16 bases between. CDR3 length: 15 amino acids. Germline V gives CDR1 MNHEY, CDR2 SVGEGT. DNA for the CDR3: TGTGCCAGCAGTTACCTATCAAGCCAAGGGGATGGCTACACCTTC. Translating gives CASSYLSSQGDGYTF.

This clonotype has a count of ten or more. This CDR3 is CASSLWAGEKLFF. In DNA, the CDR3 is TGTGCCAGCAGCTTGTGGGCGGGTGAAAAACTGTTTTTT. The chain is built from TRBV7-8 and TRBJ1-4; D is uncertain. Deletions cut 3 bases from V and 7 bases from J, with 9 bases between. The length of the CDR3 is 13 residues. Looked up from germline, CDR1 is SGHVS and CDR2 is FQNEAQ.

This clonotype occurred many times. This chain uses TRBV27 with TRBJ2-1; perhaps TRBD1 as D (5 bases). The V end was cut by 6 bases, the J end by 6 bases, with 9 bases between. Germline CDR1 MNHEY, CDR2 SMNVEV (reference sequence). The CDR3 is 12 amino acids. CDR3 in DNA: TGTGCCAGCAGCACAGGCTCCAATGAGCAGTTCTTC. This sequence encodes CASSTGSNEQFF.

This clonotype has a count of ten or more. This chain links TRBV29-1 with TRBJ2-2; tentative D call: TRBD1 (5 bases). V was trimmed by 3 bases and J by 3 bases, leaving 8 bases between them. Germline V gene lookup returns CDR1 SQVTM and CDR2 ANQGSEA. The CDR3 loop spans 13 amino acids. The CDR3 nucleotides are TGCAGCGTTGATCTCAGGGACACCGGGGAGCTGTTTTTT. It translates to CSVDLRDTGELFF.

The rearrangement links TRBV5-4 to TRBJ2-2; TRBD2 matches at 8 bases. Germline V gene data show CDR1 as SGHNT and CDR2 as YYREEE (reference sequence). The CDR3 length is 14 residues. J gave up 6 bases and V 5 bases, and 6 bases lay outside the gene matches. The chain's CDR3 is CASSRGGDAGELFF. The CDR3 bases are TGTGCCAGCAGTCGGGGGGGGGATGCCGGGGAGCTGTTTTTT. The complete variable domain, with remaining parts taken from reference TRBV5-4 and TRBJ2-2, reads ETGVTQSPTHLIKTRGQQVTLRCSSQSGHNTVSWYQQALGQGPQFIFQYYREEENGRGNFPPRFSGLQFPNYSSELNVNALELDDSALYLCASSRGGDAGELFFGEGSRLTVL.

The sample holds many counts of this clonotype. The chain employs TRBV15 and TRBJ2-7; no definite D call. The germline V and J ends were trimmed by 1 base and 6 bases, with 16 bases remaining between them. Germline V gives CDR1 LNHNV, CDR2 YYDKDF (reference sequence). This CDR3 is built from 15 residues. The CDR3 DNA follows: TGTGCCACCAGCAGAGTAGTCCCCCCTGCCTCCGAGCAGTACTTC. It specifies CATSRVVPPASEQYF.

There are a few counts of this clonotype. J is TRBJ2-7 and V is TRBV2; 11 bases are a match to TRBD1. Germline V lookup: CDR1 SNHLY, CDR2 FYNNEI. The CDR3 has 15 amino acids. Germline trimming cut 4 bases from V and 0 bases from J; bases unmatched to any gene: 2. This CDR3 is CASSAGTGGSYEQYF. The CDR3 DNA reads TGTGCCAGCAGTGCCGGGACAGGGGGCTCCTACGAGCAGTACTTC.

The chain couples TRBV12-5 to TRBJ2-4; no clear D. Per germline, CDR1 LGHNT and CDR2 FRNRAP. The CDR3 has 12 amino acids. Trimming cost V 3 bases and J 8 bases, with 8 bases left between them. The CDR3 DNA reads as TGTGCTAGTGGTTTTTTCCGATACATTCAGTACTTC. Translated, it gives CASGFFRYIQYF.

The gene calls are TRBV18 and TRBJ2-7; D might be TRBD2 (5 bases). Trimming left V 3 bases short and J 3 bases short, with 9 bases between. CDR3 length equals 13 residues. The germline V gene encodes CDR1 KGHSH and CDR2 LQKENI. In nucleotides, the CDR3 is TGTGCCAGCTCACCCCCCGGGGTCTACGAGCAGTACTTC. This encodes CASSPPGVYEQYF. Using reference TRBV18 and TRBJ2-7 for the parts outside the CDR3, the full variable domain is NAGVMQNPRHLVRRRGQEARLRCSPMKGHSHVYWYRQLPEEGLKFMVYLQKENIIDESGMPKERFSAEFPKEGPSILRIQQVVRGDSAAYFCASSPPGVYEQYFGPGTRLTVT.

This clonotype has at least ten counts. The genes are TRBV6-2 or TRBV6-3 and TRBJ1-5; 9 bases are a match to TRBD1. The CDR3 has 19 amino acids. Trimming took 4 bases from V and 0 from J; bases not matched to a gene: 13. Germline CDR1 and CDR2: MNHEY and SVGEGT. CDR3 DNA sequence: TGTGCCAGCAGTTTCTCCGGGACAGGGTCCCTTATTAGCAATCAGCCCCAGCATTTT. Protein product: CASSFSGTGSLISNQPQHF.